Given below is one T cell receptor (beta chain) in context. The sample originates from a study of blood T cells in healthy people across ages. The CDR3 is 16 amino acids. The V and J ends lost 2 bases and 0 bases respectively, with 12 bases between them. Per germline, CDR1 MDHEN and CDR2 SYDVKM. The second PCR ran roughly 7 to 11 cycles with a sample-barcoded 5' primer and J-beta primers. TCRdb re-called the 5' RACE reads through MiXCR, storing one row per CDR3 protein. The sample holds about 1.1 million distinct CDR3 sequences, around two fifths seen once. No fewer than 5.5 micrograms of total RNA were isolated from every sample.

This chain joins TRBV28 and TRBJ2-3; possible D gene TRBD2, 5 bases. The material sequenced was blood. The TCR was taken from a man between 18 and 29 years old in good health. The CDR3 DNA sequence: TGTGCCAGCAGTTTAGGAGACTATACTAGCACAGATACGCAGTATTTT. This encodes CASSLGDYTSTDTQYF. Based on the CDR3 plus reference TRBV28 and TRBJ2-3, the full variable domain is DVKVTQSSRYLVKRTGEKVFLECVQDMDHENMFWYRQDPGLGLRLIYFSYDVKMKEKGDIPEGYSVSREKKERFSLILESASTNQTSMYLCASSLGDYTSTDTQYFGPGTRLTVL.